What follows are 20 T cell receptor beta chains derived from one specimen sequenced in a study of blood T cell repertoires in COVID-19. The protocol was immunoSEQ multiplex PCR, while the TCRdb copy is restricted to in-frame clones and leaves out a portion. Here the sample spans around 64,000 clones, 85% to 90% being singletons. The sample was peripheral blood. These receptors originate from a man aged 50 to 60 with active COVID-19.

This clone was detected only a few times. DNA for the CDR3: TGTGCCACTAAAATCGTCCGCACAGATACGCAGTATTTT. Protein: CATKIVRTDTQYF. This chain joins TRBV2 and TRBJ2-3; unclear D gene. V was shortened by 10 bases and J by 1 base, with 12 bases between the two germline ends. The CDR3 runs to 13 residues. Germline lookup yields CDR1 SNHLY and CDR2 FYNNEI.

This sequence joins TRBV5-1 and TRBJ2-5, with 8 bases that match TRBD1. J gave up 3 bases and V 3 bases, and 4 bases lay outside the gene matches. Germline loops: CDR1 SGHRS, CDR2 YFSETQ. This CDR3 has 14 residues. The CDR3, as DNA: TGCGCCAGCAGCTCGTACAGGGGGAAAGAGACCCAGTACTTC. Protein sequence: CASSSYRGKETQYF.

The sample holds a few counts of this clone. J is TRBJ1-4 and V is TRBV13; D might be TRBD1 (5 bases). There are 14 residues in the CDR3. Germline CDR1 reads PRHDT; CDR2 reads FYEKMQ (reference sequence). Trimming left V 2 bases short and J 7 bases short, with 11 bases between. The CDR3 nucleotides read TGTGCCAGCAGCTTACAGGGTCGGAGTGAAAAACTGTTTTTT. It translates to CASSLQGRSEKLFF.

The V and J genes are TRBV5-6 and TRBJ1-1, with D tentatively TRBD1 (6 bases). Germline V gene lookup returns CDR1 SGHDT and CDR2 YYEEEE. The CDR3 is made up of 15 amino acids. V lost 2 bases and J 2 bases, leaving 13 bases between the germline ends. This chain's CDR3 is CASSFYSRGNTEAFF. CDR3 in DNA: TGTGCCAGCAGCTTTTACAGCAGGGGTAACACTGAAGCTTTCTTT.

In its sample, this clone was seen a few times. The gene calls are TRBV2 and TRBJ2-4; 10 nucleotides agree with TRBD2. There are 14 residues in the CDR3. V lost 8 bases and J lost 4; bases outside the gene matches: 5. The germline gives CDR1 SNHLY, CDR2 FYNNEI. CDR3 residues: CASLGTSAKNIQYF. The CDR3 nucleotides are TGTGCCAGCCTCGGGACTAGCGCTAAAAACATTCAGTACTTC.

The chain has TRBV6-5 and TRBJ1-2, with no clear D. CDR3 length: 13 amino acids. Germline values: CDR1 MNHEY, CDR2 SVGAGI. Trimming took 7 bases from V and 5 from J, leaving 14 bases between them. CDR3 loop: CASTPGSLYGYTF. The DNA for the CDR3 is TGTGCCAGCACCCCGGGATCTCTTTATGGCTACACCTTC.

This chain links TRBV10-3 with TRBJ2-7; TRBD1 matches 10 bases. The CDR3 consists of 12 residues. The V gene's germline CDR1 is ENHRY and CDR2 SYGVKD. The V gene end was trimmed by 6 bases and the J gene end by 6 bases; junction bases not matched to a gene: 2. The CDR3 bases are TGTGCCATCAGGCGGGACAGGGGCGAGCAGTACTTC. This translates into CAIRRDRGEQYF.

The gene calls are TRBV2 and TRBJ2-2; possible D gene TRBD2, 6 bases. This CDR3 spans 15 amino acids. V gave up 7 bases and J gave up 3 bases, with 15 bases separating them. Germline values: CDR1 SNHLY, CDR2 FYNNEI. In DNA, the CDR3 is TGTGCCAGCAAGTTGTGGAGGGTGGACACCGGGGAGCTGTTTTTT. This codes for CASKLWRVDTGELFF.

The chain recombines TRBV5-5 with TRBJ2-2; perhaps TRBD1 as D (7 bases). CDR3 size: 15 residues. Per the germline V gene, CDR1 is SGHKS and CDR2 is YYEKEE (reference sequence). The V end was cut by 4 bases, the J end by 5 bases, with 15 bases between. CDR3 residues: CASSTEGAKTGELFF. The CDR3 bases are TGTGCCAGCAGCACGGAGGGGGCAAAAACCGGGGAGCTGTTTTTT.

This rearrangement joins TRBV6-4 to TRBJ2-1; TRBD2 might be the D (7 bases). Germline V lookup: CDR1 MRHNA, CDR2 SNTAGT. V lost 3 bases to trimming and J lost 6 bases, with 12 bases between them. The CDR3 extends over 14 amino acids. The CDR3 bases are TGTGCCAGCAGTGAAGGGGGGGAGAGCAATGAGCAGTTCTTC. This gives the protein CASSEGGESNEQFF.

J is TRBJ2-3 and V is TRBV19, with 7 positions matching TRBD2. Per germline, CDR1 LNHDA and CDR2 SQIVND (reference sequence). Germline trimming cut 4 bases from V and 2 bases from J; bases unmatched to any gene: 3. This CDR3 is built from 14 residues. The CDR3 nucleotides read TGTGCCAGTAGTAAGCGGGGACTCACAGATACGCAGTATTTT. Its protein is CASSKRGLTDTQYF.

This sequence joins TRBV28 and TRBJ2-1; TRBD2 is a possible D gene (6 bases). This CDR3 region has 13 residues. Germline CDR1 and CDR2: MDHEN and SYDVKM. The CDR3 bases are TGTGCGTCGGAGGAGGGGCGCATCAATGAGCAGTTCTTC. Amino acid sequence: CASEEGRINEQFF.

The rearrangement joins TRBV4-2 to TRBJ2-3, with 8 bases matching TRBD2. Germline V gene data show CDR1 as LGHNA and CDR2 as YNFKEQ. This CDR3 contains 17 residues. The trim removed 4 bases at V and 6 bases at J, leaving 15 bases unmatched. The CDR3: CASSPGEGGTGGDTQYF. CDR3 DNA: TGTGCCAGCAGCCCAGGAGAGGGAGGGACGGGGGGGGATACGCAGTATTTT.

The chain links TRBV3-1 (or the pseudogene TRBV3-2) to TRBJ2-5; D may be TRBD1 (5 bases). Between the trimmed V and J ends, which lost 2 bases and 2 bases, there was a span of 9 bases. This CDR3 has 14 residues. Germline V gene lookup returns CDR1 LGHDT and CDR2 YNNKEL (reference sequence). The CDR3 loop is CASSQQTVQETQYF. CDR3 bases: TGTGCCAGCAGCCAACAGACAGTACAAGAGACCCAGTACTTC.

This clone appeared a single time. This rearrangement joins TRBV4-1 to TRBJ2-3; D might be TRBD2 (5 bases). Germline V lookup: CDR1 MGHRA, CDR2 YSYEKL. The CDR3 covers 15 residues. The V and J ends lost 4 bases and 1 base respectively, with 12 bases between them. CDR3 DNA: TGCGCCAGCAGCCTTGGGAGTAGCGGCACAGATACGCAGTATTTT. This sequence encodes CASSLGSSGTDTQYF.

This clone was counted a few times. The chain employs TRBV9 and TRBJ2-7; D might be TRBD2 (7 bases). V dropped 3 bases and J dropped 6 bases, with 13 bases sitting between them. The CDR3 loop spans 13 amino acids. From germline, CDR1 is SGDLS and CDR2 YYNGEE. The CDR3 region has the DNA TGTGCCAGCAGCGACGAGGGGGGGTCCGAGCAGTACTTC. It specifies CASSDEGGSEQYF. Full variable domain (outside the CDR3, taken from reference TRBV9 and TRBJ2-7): DSGVTQTPKHLITATGQRVTLRCSPRSGDLSVYWYQQSLDQGLQFLIQYYNGEERAKGNILERFSAQQFPDLHSELNLSSLELGDSALYFCASSDEGGSEQYFGPGTRLTVT.

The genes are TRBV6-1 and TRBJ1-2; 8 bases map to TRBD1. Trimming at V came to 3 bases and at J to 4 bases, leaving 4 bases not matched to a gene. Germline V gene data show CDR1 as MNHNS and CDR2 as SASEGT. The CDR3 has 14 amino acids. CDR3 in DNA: TGTGCCAGCAGTGATGGACAGGGCGGCTATGGCTACACCTTC. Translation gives CASSDGQGGYGYTF.

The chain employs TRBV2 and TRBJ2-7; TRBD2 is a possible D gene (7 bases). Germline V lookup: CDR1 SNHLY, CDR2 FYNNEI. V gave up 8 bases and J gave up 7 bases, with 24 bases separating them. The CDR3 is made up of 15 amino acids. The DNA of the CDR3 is TGTGCCAGCGGGAGGGTTTTACAGGGAGCTTGGGAGCAGTACTTC. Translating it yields CASGRVLQGAWEQYF.

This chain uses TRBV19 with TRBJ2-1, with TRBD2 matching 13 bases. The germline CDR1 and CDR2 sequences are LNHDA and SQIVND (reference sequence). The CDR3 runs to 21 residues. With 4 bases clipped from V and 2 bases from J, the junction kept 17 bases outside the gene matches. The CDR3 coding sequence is TGTGCCAGTAGTAAAACCGGGACTAGCGGGGTGGATATGGGCCCCTACAATGAGCAGTTCTTC. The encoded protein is CASSKTGTSGVDMGPYNEQFF.

The CDR3 sequence is CASSAYRGTNYGYTF. The CDR3 DNA reads TGTGCCAGCAGCGCTTACAGGGGAACTAACTATGGCTACACCTTC. This chain uses TRBV11-1 with TRBJ1-2; 7 bases are shared with TRBD1. Germline CDR1 and CDR2: SGHAT and FQDESV (reference sequence). The V segment lost 5 bases and the J segment 0 bases; nucleotides outside the gene matches: 6. The CDR3 is made up of 15 amino acids. Using reference TRBV11-1 and TRBJ1-2 for the parts outside the CDR3, the full variable domain is EAEVAQSPRYKITEKSQAVAFWCDPISGHATLYWYRQILGQGPELLVQFQDESVVDDSQLPKDRFSAERLKGVDSTLKIQPAELGDSAMYLCASSAYRGTNYGYTFGSGTRLTVV.